The next 16 T cell receptor beta chains were all read from a single sample in a study of T-cell memory formation after mild COVID-19. TCRdb ran MiXCR on the 5' RACE reads and lists one entry per CDR3 protein. The table includes fewer than 140,000 distinct CDR3 sequences, around 15% detected once. Material for sequencing was PBMCs or a T cell subset sorted from them (not recorded which). These receptors all come from an adult woman who had mild COVID-19 (a few samples of this study predate the infection). Cell type and time point are not known.

V usage is TRBV5-5 and J usage is TRBJ2-3; 10 nucleotides align to TRBD2. V dropped 0 bases and J dropped 4; count of bases not matched to a gene: 8. CDR1 is SGHKS, CDR2 YYEKEE, per germline (reference sequence). The CDR3 length is 17 residues. The CDR3 sequence is CASSLDSSGRIPDTQYF. The CDR3 DNA sequence: TGTGCCAGCAGCTTGGATTCTAGCGGGAGAATCCCAGATACGCAGTATTTT.

This sequence joins TRBV12-3 or TRBV12-4 and TRBJ1-1; D is unclear. The CDR3 consists of 12 residues. V was cut by 3 bases and J by 8 bases, with 10 bases left in between. CDR3 sequence: CASSLRSAEAFF. As DNA, the CDR3 is TGTGCCAGCAGTTTGAGGTCAGCCGAAGCTTTCTTT.

There are a few counts of this clonotype. The chain carries TRBV6-5 and TRBJ2-7, with a weak D call TRBD2 (6 bases). CDR1 is MNHEY and CDR2 is SVGAGI in the germline V gene. The CDR3 loop spans 17 amino acids. V dropped 0 bases and J dropped 2 bases, with 17 bases sitting between them. CDR3 region: CASSYSAAGPTPYEQYF. The CDR3 nucleotides are TGTGCCAGCAGTTACTCGGCCGCGGGGCCAACCCCCTACGAGCAGTACTTC.

The gene calls are TRBV2 and TRBJ2-7; TRBD2 matches at 8 bases. Per germline, CDR1 SNHLY and CDR2 FYNNEI. The J segment lost 0 bases and the V segment lost 4 bases, leaving 11 bases of the junction unmatched. The CDR3 contains 17 residues. CDR3 nucleotides: TGTGCCAGCAGTGGGGAACTAGCGGCCCCCTACTCCTACGAGCAGTACTTC. This gives the protein CASSGELAAPYSYEQYF.

CDR3 region: CASSLGQGTMNQPQHF. The DNA of the CDR3 is TGTGCCAGCAGCTTGGGCCAGGGGACAATGAATCAGCCCCAGCATTTT. The V gene is TRBV13, the J gene TRBJ1-5; TRBD1 is a possible D gene (6 bases). The germline V gene encodes CDR1 PRHDT and CDR2 FYEKMQ (reference sequence). The CDR3 loop spans 16 amino acids. Trimming pared 3 bases from V and 4 bases from J, leaving 16 bases between.

CDR3 sequence: CASSHFFGTETYNEQFF. CDR3 in DNA: TGTGCCAGTAGCCATTTTTTCGGGACAGAGACCTACAATGAGCAGTTCTTC. The chain links TRBV19 to TRBJ2-1; 7 bases map to TRBD1. Losses at the gene ends were 6 bases for V and 2 bases for J; bases not matched to a gene: 13. CDR1 and CDR2 (germline): LNHDA, SQIVND (reference sequence). This CDR3 spans 17 amino acids.

Many counts were recorded for this clonotype. The rearrangement joins TRBV20-1 to TRBJ2-7, with TRBD2 matching over 10 bases. This CDR3 spans 13 amino acids. Germline V gives CDR1 DFQATT, CDR2 SNEGSKA (reference sequence). V shed 5 bases, J shed 6 bases, and the junction held 7 bases outside the gene matches. DNA for the CDR3: TGCAGTGCTCAGCACACTAGCGGGGTCGAGCAGTACTTC. Translating gives CSAQHTSGVEQYF.

J is TRBJ2-1 and V is TRBV20-1; tentative D call: TRBD2 (5 bases). Germline V gene sequence: CDR1 DFQATT, CDR2 SNEGSKA (reference sequence). V dropped 0 bases and J dropped 0 bases, with 15 bases sitting between them. The CDR3 has 17 amino acids. CDR3 protein: CSARDLRVPSSYNEQFF. CDR3 DNA sequence: TGCAGTGCTAGAGATTTGAGGGTACCAAGCTCCTACAATGAGCAGTTCTTC.

This chain uses TRBV18 with TRBJ1-4; 7 bases match TRBD1. The CDR3 is made up of 16 amino acids. Unmatched junction bases numbered 11, after V lost 3 bases and J lost 7 bases. Germline V lookup: CDR1 KGHSH, CDR2 LQKENI. CDR3: CASSPDSFRQGEKLFF. Here the CDR3 DNA reads TGTGCCAGCTCACCGGACTCATTTCGACAGGGTGAAAAACTGTTTTTT.

This clonotype was seen at least ten times. The chain couples TRBV5-4 to TRBJ1-5; unclear D gene. Trimming removed 0 bases from V and 0 bases from J, with 7 bases in between. The CDR3 has 15 residues. Germline loops: CDR1 SGHNT, CDR2 YYREEE (reference sequence). The CDR3 spells CASSLGLDSNQPQHF. As DNA, the CDR3 is TGTGCCAGCAGCTTGGGGTTGGATAGCAATCAGCCCCAGCATTTT.

The sample holds a few counts of this clonotype. V is TRBV29-1 and J is TRBJ2-7; 11 bases agree with TRBD1. The CDR3 is 14 residues long. After removal of 4 bases from V and 4 bases from J, the junction contained 6 bases not matched to a gene. Germline CDR1 reads SQVTM; CDR2 reads ANQGSEA. This CDR3 reads CSVVFGTGGYEQYF. The DNA for the CDR3 is TGCAGCGTTGTCTTCGGGACAGGGGGGTACGAGCAGTACTTC.

The chain recombines TRBV5-1 with TRBJ2-5, with 8 bases aligning to TRBD2. The CDR3 has 14 residues. CDR1 SGHRS and CDR2 YFSETQ come from the germline V gene. J was trimmed by 4 bases and V by 4 bases; bases with no gene match: 6. CDR3 DNA: TGCGCCAGCAGCCGGGAGGGAGGGTCAGAGACCCAGTACTTC. It is translated as CASSREGGSETQYF.

This clonotype has only a few counts. The gene calls are TRBV29-1 and TRBJ2-7; D gene uncertain. V was trimmed by 2 bases and J by 2 bases, leaving 10 bases between them. Looked up from germline, CDR1 is SQVTM and CDR2 is ANQGSEA. The CDR3 spans 13 residues. CDR3 region: CSVEQVSPYEQYF. The CDR3 DNA is TGCAGCGTTGAACAGGTCAGCCCCTACGAGCAGTACTTC.

This clonotype was counted a few times. The chain employs TRBV4-3 and TRBJ2-3; 7 nucleotides align to TRBD2. The CDR3 spans 16 residues. The J segment lost 3 bases and the V segment lost 1 base, leaving 7 bases of the junction unmatched. Germline V lookup: CDR1 LGHNA, CDR2 YSLEER. For the CDR3, the DNA is TGCGCCAGCAGCCAAGGGGTTGCGGGAGCTACAGATACGCAGTATTTT. This translates into CASSQGVAGATDTQYF.

This clonotype has more than one count but fewer than ten. The chain carries TRBV6-6 and TRBJ2-7; unclear D gene. Trimming stripped 6 bases from V and 0 bases from J, with 12 bases between. The CDR3 runs to 14 residues. Germline lookup yields CDR1 MNHNY and CDR2 SVGAGI (reference sequence). The CDR3 DNA follows: TGTGCCAGCAGGGAAACCGGGCCCTCCTACGAGCAGTACTTC. The encoded protein is CASRETGPSYEQYF.

A note on this clonotype: Given the absence of the conserved phenylalanine or tryptophan at the CDR3 end, a read error is likely. DNA for the CDR3: TGTGCCAGCAGCGTTCCCTCGGGAGCCGGGGACACCATATATATT. Its translation is CASSVPSGAGDTIYI. This rearrangement joins TRBV9 to TRBJ1-3; D call uncertain. Germline loops: CDR1 SGDLS, CDR2 YYNGEE. The length of the CDR3 is 15 residues. Trimming removed 2 bases from V and 8 bases from J, with 17 bases in between.